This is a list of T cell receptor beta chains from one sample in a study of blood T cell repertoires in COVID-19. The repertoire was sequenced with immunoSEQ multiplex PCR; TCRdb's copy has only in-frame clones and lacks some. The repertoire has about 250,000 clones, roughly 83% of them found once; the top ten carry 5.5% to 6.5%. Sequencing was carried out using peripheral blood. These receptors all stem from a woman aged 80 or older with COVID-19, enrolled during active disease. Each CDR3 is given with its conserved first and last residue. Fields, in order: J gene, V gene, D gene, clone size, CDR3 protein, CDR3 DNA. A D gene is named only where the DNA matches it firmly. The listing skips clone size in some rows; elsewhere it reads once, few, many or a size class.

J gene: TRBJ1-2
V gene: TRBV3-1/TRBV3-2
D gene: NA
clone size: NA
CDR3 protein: CASSQAGGWMHGYTF
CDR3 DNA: TGTGCCAGCAGCCAAGCCGGCGGTTGGATGCATGGCTACACCTTC

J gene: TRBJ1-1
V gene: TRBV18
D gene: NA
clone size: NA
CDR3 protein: CASSPPGRGIAEAFF
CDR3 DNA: TGTGCCAGCTCACCACCGGGGAGGGGTATTGCTGAAGCTTTCTTT

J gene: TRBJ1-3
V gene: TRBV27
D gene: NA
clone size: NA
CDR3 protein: CASSLSGWGRWGSGNTIYF
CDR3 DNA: TGTGCCAGCAGTTTATCAGGGTGGGGCAGGTGGGGCTCTGGAAACACCATATATTTT

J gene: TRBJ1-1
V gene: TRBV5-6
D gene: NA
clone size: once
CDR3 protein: CASSLVLRDTENTEAFF
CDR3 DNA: TGTGCCAGCAGCTTGGTTCTCAGGGACACTGAGAACACTGAAGCTTTCTTT

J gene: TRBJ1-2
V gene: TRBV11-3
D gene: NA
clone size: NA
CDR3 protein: CASSQGNYGYTF
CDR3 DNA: TGTGCCAGCAGCCAGGGTAACTATGGCTACACCTTC

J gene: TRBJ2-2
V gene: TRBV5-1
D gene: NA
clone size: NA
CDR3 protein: CASKEPGAGELFF
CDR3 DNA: TGCGCCAGCAAGGAGCCGGGGGCCGGGGAGCTGTTTTTT

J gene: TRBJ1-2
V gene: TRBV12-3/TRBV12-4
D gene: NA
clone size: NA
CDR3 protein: CASRERGHGYTF
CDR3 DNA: TGTGCCAGTCGGGAGCGGGGTCATGGCTACACCTTC

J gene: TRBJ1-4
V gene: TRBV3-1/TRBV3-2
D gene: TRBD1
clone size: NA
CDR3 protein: CASSPTGVQKLFF
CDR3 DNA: TGTGCCAGCAGCCCAACAGGGGTCCAAAAACTGTTTTTT

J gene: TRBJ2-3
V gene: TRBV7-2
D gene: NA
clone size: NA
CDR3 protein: CASSLTGKDTQYF
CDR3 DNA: TGTGCCAGCAGCCTGACAGGAAAAGATACGCAGTATTTT

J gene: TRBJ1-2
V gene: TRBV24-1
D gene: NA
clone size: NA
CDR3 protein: CATSQGSSGYTF
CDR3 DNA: TGTGCCACCAGTCAGGGGAGCTCTGGCTACACCTTC

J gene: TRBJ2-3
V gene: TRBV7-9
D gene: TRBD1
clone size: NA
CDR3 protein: CASSLGQGLDTQYF
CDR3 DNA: TGTGCCAGCAGCTTAGGACAGGGGCTAGATACGCAGTATTTT

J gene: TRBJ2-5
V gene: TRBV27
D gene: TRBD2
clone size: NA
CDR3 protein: CASSLASGGANLKTQYF
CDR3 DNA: TGTGCCAGCAGTTTGGCTAGCGGGGGGGCCAATCTGAAGACCCAGTACTTC

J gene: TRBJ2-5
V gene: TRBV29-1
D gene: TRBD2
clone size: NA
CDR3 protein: CSVEVQERGCQYF
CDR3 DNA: TGCAGCGTTGAAGTTCAGGAGCGGGGTTGCCAGTACTTC

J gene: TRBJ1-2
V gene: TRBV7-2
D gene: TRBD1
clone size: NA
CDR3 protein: CASSPGGRGSFGNYGYTF
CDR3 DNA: TGTGCCAGCAGCCCAGGGGGTCGGGGGTCCTTTGGGAACTATGGCTACACCTTC

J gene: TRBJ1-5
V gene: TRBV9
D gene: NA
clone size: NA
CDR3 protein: CASSATDSNQPQHF
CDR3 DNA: TGTGCCAGCAGCGCTACAGATAGCAATCAGCCCCAGCATTTT

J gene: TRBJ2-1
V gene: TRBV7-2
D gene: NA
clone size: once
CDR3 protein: CASSLTGSYNEQFF
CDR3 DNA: TGTGCCAGCAGCCTCACGGGTTCCTACAATGAGCAGTTCTTC

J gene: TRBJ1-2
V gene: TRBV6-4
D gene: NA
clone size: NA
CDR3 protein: CASRATTGLGYTF
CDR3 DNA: TGTGCCAGCAGGGCAACAACAGGGCTGGGCTACACCTTC

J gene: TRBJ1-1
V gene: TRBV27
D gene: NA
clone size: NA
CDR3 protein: CASRIGRGGYTEAFF
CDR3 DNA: TGTGCCAGCCGAATCGGTCGCGGGGGCTACACTGAAGCTTTCTTT

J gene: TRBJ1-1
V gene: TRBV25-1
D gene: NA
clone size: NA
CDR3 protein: CASSEKAGSEAFF
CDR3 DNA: TGTGCCAGCAGTGAAAAAGCAGGCAGCGAAGCTTTCTTT